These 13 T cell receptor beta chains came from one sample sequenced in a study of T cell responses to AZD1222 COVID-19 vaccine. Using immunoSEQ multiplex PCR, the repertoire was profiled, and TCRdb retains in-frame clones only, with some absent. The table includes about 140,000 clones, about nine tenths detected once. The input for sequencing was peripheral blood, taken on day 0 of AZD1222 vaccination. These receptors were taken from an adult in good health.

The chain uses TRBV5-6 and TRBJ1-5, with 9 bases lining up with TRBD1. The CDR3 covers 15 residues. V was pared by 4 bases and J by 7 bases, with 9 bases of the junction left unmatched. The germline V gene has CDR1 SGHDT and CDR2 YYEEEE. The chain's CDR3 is CASSITGTGNQPQHF. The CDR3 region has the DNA TGTGCCAGCAGCATTACCGGGACAGGGAACCAGCCCCAGCATTTT. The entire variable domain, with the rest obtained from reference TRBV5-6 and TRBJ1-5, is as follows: DAGVTQSPTHLIKTRGQQVTLRCSPKSGHDTVSWYQQALGQGPQFIFQYYEEEERQRGNFPDRFSGHQFPNYSSELNVNALLLGDSALYLCASSITGTGNQPQHFGDGTRLSIL.

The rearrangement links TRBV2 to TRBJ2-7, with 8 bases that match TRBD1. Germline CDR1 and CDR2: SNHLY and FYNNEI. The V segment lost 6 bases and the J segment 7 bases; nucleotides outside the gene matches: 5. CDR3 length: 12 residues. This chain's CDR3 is CASRPTGGEQYF. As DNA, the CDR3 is TGTGCCAGCAGGCCCACAGGGGGGGAGCAGTACTTC.

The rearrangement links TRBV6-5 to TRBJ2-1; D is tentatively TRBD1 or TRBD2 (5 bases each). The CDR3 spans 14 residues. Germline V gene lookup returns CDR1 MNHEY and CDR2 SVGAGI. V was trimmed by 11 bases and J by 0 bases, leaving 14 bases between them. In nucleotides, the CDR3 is TGTGCCGACCCGGGACCGACCTCCTACAATGAGCAGTTCTTC. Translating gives CADPGPTSYNEQFF.

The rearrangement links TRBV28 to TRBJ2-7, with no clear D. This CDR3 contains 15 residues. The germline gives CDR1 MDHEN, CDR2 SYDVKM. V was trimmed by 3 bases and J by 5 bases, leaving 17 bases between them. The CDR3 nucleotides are TGTGCCAGCAGTTTGCACCCCTCGAGTCTTGACGAGCAGTACTTC. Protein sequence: CASSLHPSSLDEQYF.

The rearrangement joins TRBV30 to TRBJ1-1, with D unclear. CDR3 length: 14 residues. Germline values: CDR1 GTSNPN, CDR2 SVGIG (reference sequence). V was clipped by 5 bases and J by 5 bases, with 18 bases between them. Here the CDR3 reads CAWVPGVQRTEAFF. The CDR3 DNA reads TGTGCCTGGGTGCCCGGGGTGCAGAGAACTGAAGCTTTCTTT.

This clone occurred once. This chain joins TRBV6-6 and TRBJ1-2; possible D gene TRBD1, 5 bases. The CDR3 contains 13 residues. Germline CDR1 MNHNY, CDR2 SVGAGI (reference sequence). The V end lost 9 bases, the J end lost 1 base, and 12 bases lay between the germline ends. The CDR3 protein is CASRDGDNYGYTF. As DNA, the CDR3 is TGTGCCAGTAGGGACGGAGATAACTATGGCTACACCTTC.

CDR3 region: CASSKDRADYGYTF. CDR3 sequence (DNA): TGTGCCAGCAGCAAGGACCGTGCCGACTATGGCTACACCTTC. The chain has TRBV7-9 and TRBJ1-2; no firm D call. The germline V gene encodes CDR1 SEHNR and CDR2 FQNEAQ (reference sequence). The germline V and J ends were trimmed by 5 bases and 3 bases, with 13 bases remaining between them. This CDR3 is 14 amino acids long.

The CDR3: CASSLSGRNHEQFF. The CDR3 DNA sequence: TGCGCCAGCAGCTTAAGCGGGAGAAACCATGAGCAGTTCTTC. The J gene is TRBJ2-1, the V gene TRBV5-1; 8 positions match TRBD2. CDR3 length: 14 amino acids. Germline-derived CDR1 and CDR2 are SGHRS and YFSETQ. Trimming took 2 bases from V and 8 from J; bases not matched to a gene: 6.

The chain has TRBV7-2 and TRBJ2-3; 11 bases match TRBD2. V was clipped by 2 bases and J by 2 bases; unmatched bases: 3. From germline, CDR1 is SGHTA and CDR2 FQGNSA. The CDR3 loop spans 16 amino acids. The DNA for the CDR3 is TGTGCCAGCAGCTTACGACTAGCGGGGCACACAGATACGCAGTATTTT. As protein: CASSLRLAGHTDTQYF.

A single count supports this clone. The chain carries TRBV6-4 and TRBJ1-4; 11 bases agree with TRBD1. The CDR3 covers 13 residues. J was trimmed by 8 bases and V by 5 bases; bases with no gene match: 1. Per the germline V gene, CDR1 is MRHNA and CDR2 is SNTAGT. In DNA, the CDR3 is TGTGCCAGCAGTCGGGACAGGGGGGAAAAACTGTTTTTT. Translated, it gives CASSRDRGEKLFF.

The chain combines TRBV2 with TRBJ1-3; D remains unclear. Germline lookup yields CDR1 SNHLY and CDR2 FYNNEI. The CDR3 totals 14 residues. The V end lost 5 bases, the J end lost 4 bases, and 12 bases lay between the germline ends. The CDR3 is CASSRALGGNTIYF. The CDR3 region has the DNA TGTGCCAGCAGTAGGGCTCTCGGGGGAAACACCATATATTTT.

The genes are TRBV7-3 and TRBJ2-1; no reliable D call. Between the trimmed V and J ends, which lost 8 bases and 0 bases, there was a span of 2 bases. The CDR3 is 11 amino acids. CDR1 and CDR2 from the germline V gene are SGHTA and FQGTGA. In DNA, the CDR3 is TGTGCCAGCGGCTCCTACAATGAGCAGTTCTTC. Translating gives CASGSYNEQFF.

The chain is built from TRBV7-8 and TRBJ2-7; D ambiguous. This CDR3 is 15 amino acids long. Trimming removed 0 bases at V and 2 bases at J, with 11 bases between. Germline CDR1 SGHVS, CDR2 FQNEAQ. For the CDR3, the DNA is TGTGCCAGCAGCTTAGCGTTTTCAGGAGCCTACGAGCAGTACTTC. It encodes CASSLAFSGAYEQYF. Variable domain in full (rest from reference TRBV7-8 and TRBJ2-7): GAGVSQSPRYKVAKRGQDVALRCDPISGHVSLFWYQQALGQGPEFLTYFQNEAQLDKSGLPSDRFFAERPEGSVSTLKIQRTQQEDSAVYLCASSLAFSGAYEQYFGPGTRLTVT.